The 5 T cell receptor beta chains below all came from one sample that was sequenced in a study of T cell repertoires in cytomegalovirus infection. Which antigens these TCRs recognize remains unknown. TCRdb processed the reads anew with MiXCR; each CDR3 protein has one entry. The sample holds a few hundred thousand distinct CDR3 sequences; around 40% are singletons and the top ten take around 50%. The sequences come from cultured PBMCs, collected from culture after CMV antigen stimulation. These receptors were collected from a human donor in good health (CMV status not recorded). Some clones in this sample may be carry-over from other donors' samples.

The chain joins TRBV10-3 to TRBJ2-7; tentative D call: TRBD2 (6 bases). The germline gives CDR1 ENHRY, CDR2 SYGVKD. The ends were cut back, 6 bases at V and 2 bases at J, with 14 bases in the middle. This CDR3 has 14 residues. As DNA, the CDR3 is TGTGCCATCAGGCCTTTGGGGGGTCCCTACGAGCAGTACTTC. Protein product: CAIRPLGGPYEQYF.

This sequence joins TRBV6-1 and TRBJ2-7; D possibly matches TRBD1 or TRBD2 (6 bases each). CDR3 size: 13 residues. Germline lookup yields CDR1 MNHNS and CDR2 SASEGT. Trimming removed 8 bases from V and 4 bases from J, with 15 bases in between. CDR3 protein: CASWGASEYEQYF. As DNA, the CDR3 is TGTGCCAGCTGGGGGGCGAGCGAATACGAGCAGTACTTC.

The chain couples TRBV27 to TRBJ2-1; 8 nucleotides agree with TRBD2. The V and J ends lost 0 bases and 10 bases, in that order; junction bases with no gene match: 14. The CDR3 is 17 amino acids. Looked up from germline, CDR1 is MNHEY and CDR2 is SMNVEV (reference sequence). The CDR3 DNA is TGTGCCAGCAGTTTATCATTCCCCAGCGGGGGTATGTGGGAGCAGTTCTTC. Amino acid sequence: CASSLSFPSGGMWEQFF.

Here the CDR3 DNA reads TGCAGTGCCGCTCCGGGACATAGCTCTGGAAACACCATATATTTT. Translating it yields CSAAPGHSSGNTIYF. V and J are TRBV20-1 and TRBJ1-3, with TRBD1 as a possible D gene (6 bases). The CDR3 totals 15 residues. The ends were cut back, 6 bases at V and 0 bases at J, with 15 bases in the middle. In germline, CDR1 is DFQATT, CDR2 SNEGSKA (reference sequence).

The chain employs TRBV6-5 and TRBJ2-3; TRBD2 aligns across 10 bases. Germline V gene sequence: CDR1 MNHEY, CDR2 SVGAGI. V was clipped by 6 bases and J by 4 bases; unmatched bases: 1. The CDR3 is 13 residues long. CDR3 region: CASSGLAADTQYF. Here the CDR3 DNA reads TGTGCCAGCAGCGGACTAGCGGCAGATACGCAGTATTTT.